This T cell receptor (beta chain) was sequenced during a study of T cells in Graves' hyperthyroidism and ophthalmopathy. Unmatched junction bases numbered 17, after V lost 3 bases and J lost 3 bases. CDR1 SEHNR and CDR2 FQNEAQ come from the germline V gene (reference sequence). This CDR3 is 20 amino acids long. In its sample, this clonotype was seen many times. The study excluded patients with uncontrolled infection, other autoimmune disease, pregnancy or lactation. Authors of the study amplified TCR beta CDR3 regions from RNA transcripts. When the TCR CDR3 underwent first-round RT-PCR, the HTBI primer set was used. TCRdb fed the multiplex PCR reads into MiXCR, producing one record per CDR3 protein. The repertoire includes 500,000 to 750,000 distinct CDR3 sequences, 15% to 18% of them detected once, and under 7.5% sits in the top ten.

This receptor was obtained from a young woman with Graves' hyperthyroidism. Specimen: blood. The rearrangement links TRBV7-9 to TRBJ2-1; 10 nucleotides agree with TRBD2. The DNA for the CDR3 is TGTGCCAGCAGCTTTATAGGTGGGGGCGACCGGACTAGCGGCTACAATGAGCAGTTCTTC. Translated, it gives CASSFIGGGDRTSGYNEQFF.